This T cell receptor (beta chain) comes out of a study of T cell changes during pregnancy in multiple sclerosis. CDR1 and CDR2 from the germline V gene are SNHLY and FYNNEI. V lost 6 bases and J lost 4; bases outside the gene matches: 8. CDR3 size: 16 residues. Clones were sequenced by immunoSEQ multiplex PCR, and TCRdb holds only the in-frame ones, with some missing. The sample contains about 100,000 clones, about 90% of which appear only once. The sample here was peripheral blood, taken after pregnancy. The clonotype was recovered from a female donor with multiple sclerosis, enrolled in a pregnancy study. This chain connects TRBV2 to TRBJ2-2, with TRBD2 matching over 10 bases. The chain's CDR3 is CASSVTSGETTGELFF. The CDR3 DNA reads as TGTGCCAGCAGCGTTACTAGCGGGGAAACCACCGGGGAGCTGTTTTTT.